Listed below are T cell receptor beta chains from one sample, sequenced in a study of T cell repertoires in cytomegalovirus infection. TCRdb called the reads again in MiXCR, with one record for every CDR3 protein. The profile shows hundreds of thousands of distinct CDR3 sequences, approximately 46% of them singletons. These receptors have no identified antigens. Source: cultured PBMCs, taken from culture after CMV antigen stimulation. Every receptor here comes from a human donor in good health (CMV status not recorded). Some clones in this sample may be carry-over from other donors' samples. The CDR3 runs from the conserved cysteine through the conserved F or W. D genes are given only for firm matches. Clone size is given for some rows only: seen once, a few or many times, or a class if the clone is expanded.

d_call	v_call	j_call	clone_size	cdr3_nt	cdr3_aa
TRBD2	TRBV7-2	TRBJ2-5	few	TGTGCCAGCAGCTTAGCCGGGGGGGCCTCAGAGACCCAGTACTTC	CASSLAGGASETQYF
.	TRBV6-1	TRBJ2-2	.	TGTGCCAGCACCCGGTTCTCCGGGAACACCGGGGAGCTGTTTTTT	CASTRFSGNTGELFF
.	TRBV20-1	TRBJ2-2	few	TGCAGTGTTAGGCAGGGGAACACCGGGGAGCTGTTTTTT	CSVRQGNTGELFF
TRBD1	TRBV12-3/TRBV12-4	TRBJ1-1	once	TGTGCCAGCAGTTCCTGGGACAGCATGAACACTGAAGCTTTCTTT	CASSSWDSMNTEAFF
.	TRBV7-2	TRBJ2-4	.	TGTGCCAGCAGCTCGGACCCGGGAAACATTCAGTACTTC	CASSSDPGNIQYF
.	TRBV12-3/TRBV12-4	TRBJ2-1	.	TGTGCCAGCAGTTTTGGGGACTCTTCGGAGCAGTTCTTC	CASSFGDSSEQFF
.	TRBV28	TRBJ2-1	.	TGTGCCAGCAGTTTAAATGATTACAATGAGCAGTTCTTC	CASSLNDYNEQFF
.	TRBV25-1	TRBJ2-2	.	TGTGCCAGCAGTGAATCAGGGTATTTGAACACCGGGGAGCTGTTTTTT	CASSESGYLNTGELFF
TRBD2	TRBV5-1	TRBJ2-1	once	TGCGCCAGCAAACTAGCGGGGACTAACAATGAGCAGTTCTTC	CASKLAGTNNEQFF
TRBD2	TRBV19	TRBJ2-1	few	TGTGCCAGTAGTATGATCACTAGCGGATACAATGAGCAGTTCTTC	CASSMITSGYNEQFF
.	TRBV7-2	TRBJ2-4	few	TGTGCCAGCAGCTTAGGGGGCCTCTCCGCCGGCAAAAACATTCAGTACTTC	CASSLGGLSAGKNIQYF
TRBD2	TRBV7-9	TRBJ2-1	.	TGTGCCAGCAGCTTACCCCGCGGCGGGAGGCACTACAATGAGCAGTTCTTC	CASSLPRGGRHYNEQFF
.	TRBV7-8	TRBJ2-2	.	TGTGCCAGCAGCTTAGCTTTCAGGGGGAACACCGGGGAGCTGTTTTTT	CASSLAFRGNTGELFF
TRBD1	TRBV5-4	TRBJ1-6	many	TGTGCCAGCAGCTCACCTCGACAGGGAGTTAATTCACCCCTCCACTTT	CASSSPRQGVNSPLHF
.	TRBV19	TRBJ2-1	few	TGTGCCAGTAGTATTCCCCGGTGGAGGGGCGGGGAGCAGTTCTTC	CASSIPRWRGGEQFF
TRBD2	TRBV4-1	TRBJ2-5	.	TGCGCCAGCAGCCAAGTCGGGGGGCAAGAGACCCAGTACTTC	CASSQVGGQETQYF
TRBD2	TRBV5-1	TRBJ2-5	.	TGCGCCAGCAGCTACCAGCGGGGGGGCCCGGAGACCCAGTACTTC	CASSYQRGGPETQYF
.	TRBV7-6	TRBJ2-5	few	TGTGCCAGCAGCCTTGAGTGGGTGGAGACCCAGTACTTC	CASSLEWVETQYF
.	TRBV2	TRBJ2-5	.	TGTGCCAGCAGTGGGAGTATAGAAGGAGAGACCCAGTACTTC	CASSGSIEGETQYF
.	TRBV6-8	TRBJ2-2	.	TGTGCCAGCGGCAATGCCATCGACAGTAGTCTGAACACCGGGGAGCTGTTTTTT	CASGNAIDSSLNTGELFF
.	TRBV7-2	TRBJ1-5	.	TGTGCCAGCAGCCCCCACGGACAGCATAGCAATCAGCCCCAGCATTTT	CASSPHGQHSNQPQHF
.	TRBV7-6	TRBJ2-1	.	TGTGCCAGCAGCTTATTACCCTCCAAGTACAATGAGCAGTTCTTC	CASSLLPSKYNEQFF
.	TRBV6-1	TRBJ1-4	.	TGTGCCAGCAGTGAAAGTTCTAACGGATCGAATGAAAAACTGTTTTTT	CASSESSNGSNEKLFF
TRBD1	TRBV12-3/TRBV12-4	TRBJ1-5	.	TGTGCCAGCAGTCCTAAGACAGGGGGAACCTCGACCCAGCATTTT	CASSPKTGGTSTQHF
.	TRBV7-2	TRBJ2-5	.	TGTGCCAGCAGCCCGCCTGAGTTATCCCCCCAGTACTTC	CASSPPELSPQYF
.	TRBV2	TRBJ1-5	.	TGTGCCAGCAGTGACAGGGCCCTCGAACAGCCCCAGCATTTT	CASSDRALEQPQHF
TRBD2	TRBV7-2	TRBJ2-7	many	TGTGCCAGCAGTTTGGCGGGAGGGACGAGCTCCTACGAGCAGTACTTC	CASSLAGGTSSYEQYF
.	TRBV7-2	TRBJ1-3	.	TGTGCCAGCAGCGCCCGGGGATCTGGAAACACCATATATTTT	CASSARGSGNTIYF
TRBD2	TRBV4-3	TRBJ2-1	.	TGCGCCAGCAGCCATGTAGCGGGAGGGTCCTCCTACAATGAGCAGTTCTTC	CASSHVAGGSSYNEQFF
TRBD2	TRBV7-2	TRBJ2-1	few	TGTGCCAGCAGCTTAAGTGCGGGGGGGCAGTATGAGCAGTTCTTC	CASSLSAGGQYEQFF
.	TRBV2	TRBJ2-2	once	TGTGCCAGCAGCGGTCACGCGAACACCGGGGAGCTGTTTTTT	CASSGHANTGELFF
TRBD1	TRBV7-9	TRBJ1-2	few	TGTGCCAGCAGCCACGGGACAGGATATGGCTACACCTTC	CASSHGTGYGYTF
TRBD2	TRBV18	TRBJ2-1	.	TGTGCCAGCTCACCACGGGGCGGGAGCCTGGCCCCCCATGAGCAGTTCTTC	CASSPRGGSLAPHEQFF
TRBD2	TRBV7-9	TRBJ2-5	.	TGTGCCAGCAGCCCTCGGCGGTTCGGGGGGACCGAAGAGACCCAGTACTTC	CASSPRRFGGTEETQYF
.	TRBV7-2	TRBJ1-2	.	TGTGCCAGCAGCTTAGGCCAGGTGAACTATGGCTACACCTTC	CASSLGQVNYGYTF
TRBD1	TRBV10-3	TRBJ2-7	.	TGTGCCGCCACCTCCGGGACAGGGGACCACGAGCAGTACTTC	CAATSGTGDHEQYF
TRBD1	TRBV12-3/TRBV12-4	TRBJ1-2	.	TGTGCCAGCAGTTTAGCCTCAGGGCTCGCAGGGGGTACGGATGGCTACACCTTC	CASSLASGLAGGTDGYTF
.	TRBV19	TRBJ1-2	.	TGTGCCAGTAGTATAGATTTTCGGGGGATCTATGGCTACACCTTC	CASSIDFRGIYGYTF
.	TRBV12-3/TRBV12-4	TRBJ1-2	.	TGTGCCAGCAGTTTGGGCAGGACCGCTGTCTACACCTTC	CASSLGRTAVYTF
.	TRBV7-2	TRBJ2-7	few	TGTGCCAGCAGCTTTAGGGAGGCCTACGAGCAGTACTTC	CASSFREAYEQYF
.	TRBV5-4	TRBJ2-7	.	TGTGCCAGCAGCTCCCTCCCTCGCGAGCAGTACTTC	CASSSLPREQYF
.	TRBV20-1	TRBJ2-1	few	TGCAGTGCTATACTACTCTACAATGAGCAGTTCTTC	CSAILLYNEQFF
.	TRBV15	TRBJ1-3	few	TGTGCCACCAGCAGACCCAGGGTTTTTGGAAACACCATATATTTT	CATSRPRVFGNTIYF
.	TRBV7-8	TRBJ1-5	.	TGTGCCAGCAGCTTATATAGATATAGCAATCAGCCCCAGCATTTT	CASSLYRYSNQPQHF
.	TRBV7-9	TRBJ2-7	few	TGTGCCAGCAGCTTGAACGGCCTCTCCTACGAGCAGTACTTC	CASSLNGLSYEQYF
.	TRBV5-6	TRBJ1-5	.	TGTGCCAGCAGCTCCCGTCGGGTGAATCAGCCCCAGCATTTT	CASSSRRVNQPQHF
.	TRBV6-2/TRBV6-3	TRBJ2-4	.	TGTGCCAGCAGTTACTCCCGAAACATTCAGTACTTC	CASSYSRNIQYF
TRBD1	TRBV6-2/TRBV6-3	TRBJ1-1	.	TGTGCCAGCAGTTACGTACAGGGGTATACTGAAGCTTTCTTT	CASSYVQGYTEAFF
.	TRBV5-1	TRBJ2-1	.	TGCGCCAGCAGCTTAGGTAGGACTGAGCAGTTCTTC	CASSLGRTEQFF
TRBD1	TRBV7-2	TRBJ1-5	few	TGTGCCAGCAGCTTATGGGCAGGGGGCGGGCAGCCCCAGCATTTT	CASSLWAGGGQPQHF
.	TRBV7-8	TRBJ2-3	.	TGTGCCAGCAGTAGGGGGGCCATGACAGATACGCAGTATTTT	CASSRGAMTDTQYF
.	TRBV6-1	TRBJ1-2	few	TGTGCCAGCAGGACGGACAAGGGCTATGGCTACACCTTC	CASRTDKGYGYTF
.	TRBV12-3/TRBV12-4	TRBJ1-3	.	TGTGCCAGCAGTTTAGACGGACCTGGAAACACCATATATTTT	CASSLDGPGNTIYF
.	TRBV20-1	TRBJ2-6	.	TGCAGTGCTAGAGGGTTAGACGGTTACTCTGGGGCCAACGTCCTGACTTTC	CSARGLDGYSGANVLTF
.	TRBV20-1	TRBJ1-5	.	TGCAGTGCCCGCCAGGGGACCGGTCAGCCCCAGCATTTT	CSARQGTGQPQHF